This TCR beta chain was retrieved from a study of blood T cell repertoires in COVID-19 (dated by TCRdb to 2018 to 2020). In terms of the full investigation: The collaborator samples originated in the United States, Italy and Spain and spanned the acute and convalescent phases of COVID-19. The prospective study material was composed of cDNA or gDNA derived from T cells, B-cell-depleted T cells, or PBMCs. Nearly every sample came with metadata listing a de-identified subject ID, COVID-19 status, age in years and sex. The samples were drawn from the first 160 participants of the ongoing ImmuneRACE study and from roughly 1,300 subjects provided by 6 global collaborators. The repertoires were released in a freely available public database meant as a resource for research on the immune response to SARS-CoV-2. Deeply sampled blood TCRbeta repertoires from subjects exposed to, actively infected with, or recovered from COVID-19 were included in the dataset. Where HLA class I and class II types were available, the types were taken from metadata supplied by the sample provider, not from assay-based typing.

Whole blood was collected in K2EDTA tubes by collaborating institutions according to the institutions' own protocols. Collaborator samples were shipped for TCRbeta analysis as frozen whole blood, isolated PBMCs, or DNA extracted from either sample type. The immunoSEQ Assay, a bias-controlled multiplex PCR, was used to amplify TCRbeta CDR3 regions from genomic DNA. The source study handled its data this way. Within the assay, amplification of reference gene primers was used to estimate how many nucleated cells each sample contained. To quantify the absolute abundance of each unique TCRbeta CDR3 rearrangement, sequence reads were collapsed and filtered. Productive Simpson clonality was computed per sample as the square root of Simpson's diversity index over productive rearrangements. The clones in this table, taken by TCRdb from immuneACCESS, are in-frame only. Not every clone is retained; where verified, under half of the shortfall comes from an unresolved V gene, and the cause of the rest is unknown. The V and J calls and clone size were taken over from that table, and D and trimming were inferred from the DNA. The sample table holds about 58,000 clones, of which around 90% were seen once. The ten most abundant clones make up approximately 13% of the sample.

The investigation overall reported the following: How much clinical and demographic metadata was included differed by source and by participant, and the metadata was provided uncurated.

There are a few counts of this clone. It has no known antigen specificity. No qualities accompany the bases; no much larger clone lies one base away. The CDR3, from cysteine to phenylalanine, totals 15 residues. Left in the record is the CDR3 DNA by itself, 45 bases read in frame from the first base. CDR1 and CDR2, per the germline V gene, are MGHRA and YSYEKL. V and J lose 4 bases and 4 bases, and a span of 16 bases separates them. Rearrangement joined TRBV4-1 to TRBJ1-1, with an unclear D gene assignment. Sequencing was done on a sample of peripheral blood. This clonotype originated in a man between 60 and 75 years old with active COVID-19. The base sequence is TGCGCCAGCAGCCGGCTTGGGAGGGTGGGCACTGAAGCTTTCTTT. Its protein is CASSRLGRVGTEAFF.